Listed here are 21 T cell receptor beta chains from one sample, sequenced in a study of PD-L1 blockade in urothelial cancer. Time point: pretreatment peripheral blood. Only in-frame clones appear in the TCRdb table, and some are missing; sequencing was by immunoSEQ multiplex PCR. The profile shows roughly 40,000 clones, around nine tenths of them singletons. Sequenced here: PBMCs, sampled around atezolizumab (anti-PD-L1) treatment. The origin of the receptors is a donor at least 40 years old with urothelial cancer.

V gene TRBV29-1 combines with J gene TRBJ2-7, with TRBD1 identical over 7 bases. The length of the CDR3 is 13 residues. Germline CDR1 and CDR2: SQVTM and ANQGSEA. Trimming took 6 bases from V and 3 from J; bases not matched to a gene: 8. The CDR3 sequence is CSVPRAGGYEQYF. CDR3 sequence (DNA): TGCAGCGTACCCAGGGCAGGGGGCTACGAGCAGTACTTC.

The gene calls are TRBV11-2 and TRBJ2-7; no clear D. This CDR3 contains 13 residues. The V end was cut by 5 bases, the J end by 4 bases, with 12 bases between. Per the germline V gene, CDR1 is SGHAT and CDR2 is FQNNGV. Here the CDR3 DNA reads TGTGCCAGCAGCAACATAGCCGGGTACGAGCAGTACTTC. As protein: CASSNIAGYEQYF. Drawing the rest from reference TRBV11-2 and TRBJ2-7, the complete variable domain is EAGVAQSPRYKIIEKRQSVAFWCNPISGHATLYWYQQILGQGPKLLIQFQNNGVVDDSQLPKDRFSAERLKGVDSTLKIQPAKLEDSAVYLCASSNIAGYEQYFGPGTRLTVT.

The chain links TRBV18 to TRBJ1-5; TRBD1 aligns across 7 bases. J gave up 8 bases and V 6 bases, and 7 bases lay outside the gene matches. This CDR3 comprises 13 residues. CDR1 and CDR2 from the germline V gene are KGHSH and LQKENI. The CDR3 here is CASSPDRDKPQHF. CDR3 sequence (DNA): TGTGCCAGCTCCCCCGACAGGGACAAGCCCCAGCATTTT.

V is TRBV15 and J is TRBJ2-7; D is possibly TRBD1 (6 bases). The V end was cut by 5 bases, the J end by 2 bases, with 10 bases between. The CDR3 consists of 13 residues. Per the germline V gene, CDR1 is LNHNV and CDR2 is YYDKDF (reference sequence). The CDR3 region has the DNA TGTGCCACCAGCCTGGACAGAACCTACGAGCAGTACTTC. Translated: CATSLDRTYEQYF.

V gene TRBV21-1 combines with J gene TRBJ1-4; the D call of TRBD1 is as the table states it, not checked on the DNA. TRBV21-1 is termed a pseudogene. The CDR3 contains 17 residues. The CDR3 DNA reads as TGTGCCAGCAGCAAAGGGGGGAGACAGGGGCCCCGGGCAAAACTGTTTTTT. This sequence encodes CASSKGGRQGPRAKLFF.

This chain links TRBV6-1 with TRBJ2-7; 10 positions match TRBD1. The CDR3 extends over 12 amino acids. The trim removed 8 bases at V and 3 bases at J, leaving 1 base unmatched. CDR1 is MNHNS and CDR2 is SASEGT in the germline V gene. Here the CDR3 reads CASWDRGYEQYF. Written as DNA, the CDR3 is TGTGCCAGCTGGGACAGGGGCTACGAGCAGTACTTC.

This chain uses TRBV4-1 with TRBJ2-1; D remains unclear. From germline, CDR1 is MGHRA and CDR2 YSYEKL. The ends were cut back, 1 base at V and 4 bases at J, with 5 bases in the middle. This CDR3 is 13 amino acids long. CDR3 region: CASSQARYNEQFF. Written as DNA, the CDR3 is TGCGCCAGCAGCCAAGCTCGGTACAATGAGCAGTTCTTC.

The DNA for the CDR3 is TGTGCCAGCAGTGGTTCCCTGGCAGGGGAGACCCAGTACTTC. Translation: CASSGSLAGETQYF. The chain uses TRBV2 and TRBJ2-5; possible D gene TRBD1, 5 bases. The CDR3 has 14 residues. Germline V gives CDR1 SNHLY, CDR2 FYNNEI. Trimming removed 4 bases from V and 5 bases from J, with 14 bases in between.

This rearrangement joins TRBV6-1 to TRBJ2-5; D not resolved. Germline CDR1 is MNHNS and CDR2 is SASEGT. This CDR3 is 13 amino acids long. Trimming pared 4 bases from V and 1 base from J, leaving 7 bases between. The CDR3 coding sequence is TGTGCCAGCAGTGTGACGGGCCAAGAGACCCAGTACTTC. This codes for CASSVTGQETQYF.

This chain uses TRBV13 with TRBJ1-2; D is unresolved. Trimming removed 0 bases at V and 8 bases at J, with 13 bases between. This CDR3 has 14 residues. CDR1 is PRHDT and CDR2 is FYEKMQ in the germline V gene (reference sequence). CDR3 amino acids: CASSLGQIGGGYTF. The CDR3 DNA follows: TGTGCCAGCAGCTTAGGGCAGATCGGCGGGGGCTACACCTTC.

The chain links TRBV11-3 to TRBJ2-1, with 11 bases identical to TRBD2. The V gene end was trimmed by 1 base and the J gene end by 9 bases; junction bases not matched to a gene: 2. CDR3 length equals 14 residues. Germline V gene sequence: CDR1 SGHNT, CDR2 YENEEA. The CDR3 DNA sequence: TGTGCCAGCAGCTTAGCCCTAGCGGGAGGTGAGCAGTTCTTC. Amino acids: CASSLALAGGEQFF.

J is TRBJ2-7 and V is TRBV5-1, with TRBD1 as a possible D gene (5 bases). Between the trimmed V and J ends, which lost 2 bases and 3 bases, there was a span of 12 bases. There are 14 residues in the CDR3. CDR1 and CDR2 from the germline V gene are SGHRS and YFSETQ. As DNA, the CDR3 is TGCGCCAGCAGCTTCCCGGGCCAGGGCTACGAGCAGTACTTC. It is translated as CASSFPGQGYEQYF.

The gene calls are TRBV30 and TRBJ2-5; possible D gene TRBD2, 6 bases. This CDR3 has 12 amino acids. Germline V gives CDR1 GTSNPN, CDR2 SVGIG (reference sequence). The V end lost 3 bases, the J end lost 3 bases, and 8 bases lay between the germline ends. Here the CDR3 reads CAWRREEETQYF. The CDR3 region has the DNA TGTGCCTGGAGGAGGGAGGAAGAGACCCAGTACTTC.

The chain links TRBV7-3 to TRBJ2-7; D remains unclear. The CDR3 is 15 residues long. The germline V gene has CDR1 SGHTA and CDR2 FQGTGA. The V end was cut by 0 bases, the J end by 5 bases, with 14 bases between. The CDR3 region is CASSLTQAPNHEQYF. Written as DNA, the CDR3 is TGTGCCAGCAGCTTAACCCAGGCCCCGAATCACGAGCAGTACTTC.

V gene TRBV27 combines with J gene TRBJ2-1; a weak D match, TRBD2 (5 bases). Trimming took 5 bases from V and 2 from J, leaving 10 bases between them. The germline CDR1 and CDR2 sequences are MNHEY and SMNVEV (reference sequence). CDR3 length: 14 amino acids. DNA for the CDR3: TGTGCCAGCAGTCGGGAACCTCCCTACAATGAGCAGTTCTTC. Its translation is CASSREPPYNEQFF.

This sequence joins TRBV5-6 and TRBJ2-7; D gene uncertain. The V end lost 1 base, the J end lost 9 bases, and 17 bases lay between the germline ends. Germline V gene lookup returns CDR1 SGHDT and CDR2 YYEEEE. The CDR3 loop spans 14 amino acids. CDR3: CASSLRQAVFGQYF. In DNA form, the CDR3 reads TGTGCCAGCAGCTTGAGGCAGGCTGTATTTGGGCAGTACTTC.

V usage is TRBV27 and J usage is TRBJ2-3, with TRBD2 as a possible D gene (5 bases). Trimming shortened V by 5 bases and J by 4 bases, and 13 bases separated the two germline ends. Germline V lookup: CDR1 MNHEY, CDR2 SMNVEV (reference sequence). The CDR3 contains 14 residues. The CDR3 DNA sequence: TGTGCCAGCAGTCCCCCGCGGGCTCCAGATACGCAGTATTTT. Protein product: CASSPPRAPDTQYF.

The CDR3 region is CASRSQGTSGNTIYF. The CDR3 nucleotides read TGTGCCAGCAGGTCCCAGGGGACCTCTGGAAACACCATATATTTT. The rearrangement links TRBV28 to TRBJ1-3, with D possibly TRBD1 on 6 matching bases. The CDR3 is 15 residues long. Looked up from germline, CDR1 is MDHEN and CDR2 is SYDVKM. V lost 6 bases to trimming and J lost 0 bases, with 12 bases between them. Based on the CDR3 plus reference TRBV28 and TRBJ1-3, the full variable domain is DVKVTQSSRYLVKRTGEKVFLECVQDMDHENMFWYRQDPGLGLRLIYFSYDVKMKEKGDIPEGYSVSREKKERFSLILESASTNQTSMYLCASRSQGTSGNTIYFGEGSWLTVV.

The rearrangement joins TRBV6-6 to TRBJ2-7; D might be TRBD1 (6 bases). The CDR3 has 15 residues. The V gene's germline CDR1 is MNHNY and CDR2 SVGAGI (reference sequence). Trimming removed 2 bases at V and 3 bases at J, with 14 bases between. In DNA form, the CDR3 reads TGTGCCAGCAGTTACGGGGGCGGCAGCGGCTACGAGCAGTACTTC. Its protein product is CASSYGGGSGYEQYF.

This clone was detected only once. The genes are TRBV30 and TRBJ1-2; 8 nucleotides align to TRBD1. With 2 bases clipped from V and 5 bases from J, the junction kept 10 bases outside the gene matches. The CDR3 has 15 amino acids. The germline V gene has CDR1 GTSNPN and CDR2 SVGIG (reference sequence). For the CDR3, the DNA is TGTGCCTGGAGTACCCCCCAGGGGGCAAGGTATGGCTACACCTTC. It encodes CAWSTPQGARYGYTF.

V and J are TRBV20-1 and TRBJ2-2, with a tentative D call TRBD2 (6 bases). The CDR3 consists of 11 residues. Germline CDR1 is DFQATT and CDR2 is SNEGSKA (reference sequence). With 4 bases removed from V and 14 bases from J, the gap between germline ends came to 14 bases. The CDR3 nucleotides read TGCAGTGCTACCTCTAGCGAAGGCCTGTTTTTT. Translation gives CSATSSEGLFF.